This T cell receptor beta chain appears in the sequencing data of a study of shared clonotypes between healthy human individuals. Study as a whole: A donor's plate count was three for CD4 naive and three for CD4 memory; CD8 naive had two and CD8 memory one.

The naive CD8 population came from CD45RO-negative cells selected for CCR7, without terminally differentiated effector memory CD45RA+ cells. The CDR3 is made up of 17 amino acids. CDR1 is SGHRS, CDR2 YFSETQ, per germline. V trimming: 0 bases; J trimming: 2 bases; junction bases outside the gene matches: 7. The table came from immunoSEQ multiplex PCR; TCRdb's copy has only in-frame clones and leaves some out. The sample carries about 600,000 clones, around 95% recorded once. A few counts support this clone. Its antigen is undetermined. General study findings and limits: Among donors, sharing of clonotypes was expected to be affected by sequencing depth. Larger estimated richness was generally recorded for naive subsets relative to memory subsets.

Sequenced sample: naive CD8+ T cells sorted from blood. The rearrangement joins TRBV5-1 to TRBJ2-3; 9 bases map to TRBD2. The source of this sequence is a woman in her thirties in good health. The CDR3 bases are TGCGCCAGCAGCTTGGGGGCTAGCGGGACCCTCACAGATACGCAGTATTTT. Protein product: CASSLGASGTLTDTQYF.